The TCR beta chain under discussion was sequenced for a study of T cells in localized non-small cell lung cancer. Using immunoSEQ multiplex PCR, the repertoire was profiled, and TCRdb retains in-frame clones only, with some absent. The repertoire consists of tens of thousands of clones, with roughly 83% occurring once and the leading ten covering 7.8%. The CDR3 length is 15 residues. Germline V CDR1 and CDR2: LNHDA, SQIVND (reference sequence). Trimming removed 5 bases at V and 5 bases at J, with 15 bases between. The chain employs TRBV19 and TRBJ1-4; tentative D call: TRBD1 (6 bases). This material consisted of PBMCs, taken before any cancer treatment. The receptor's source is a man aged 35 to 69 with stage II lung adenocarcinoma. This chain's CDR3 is CASSSLSQGNEKLFF. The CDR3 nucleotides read TGTGCCAGTAGTTCCCTTAGTCAGGGGAATGAAAAACTGTTTTTT.